This is a list of T cell receptor beta chains from one sample in a study of cytomegalovirus exposure and HLA in healthy donors. Sequencing was performed with immunoSEQ multiplex PCR; in TCRdb, only in-frame clones are kept and a portion is missing. The sample carries around 110,000 clones, over 60% recorded once. The sequenced sample was PBMCs. The receptor set was obtained from a woman aged 45 to 65 in good health and CMV-seropositive. The CDR3 runs from the conserved cysteine through the conserved F or W. The order of the fields is clone size, D gene, V gene, J gene, CDR3 protein, CDR3 DNA. The D gene is left open where the match is weak. Clone size is stated in some rows and not others, as once, few, many or a class when expanded.

>.|TRBD1|TRBV9|TRBJ1-2
CASSARQGGPLGYGYTF
TGTGCCAGCAGCGCAAGACAGGGGGGGCCACTGGGCTATGGCTACACCTTC
>.|TRBD2|TRBV9|TRBJ2-5
CASSQGLAGVTWVETQYF
TGTGCCAGCTCTCAAGGGCTAGCGGGGGTTACGTGGGTAGAGACCCAGTACTTC
>.|TRBD1|TRBV18|TRBJ2-6
CASSPRSMGTGMFSGANVLTF
TGTGCCAGCTCACCGAGGTCCATGGGGACAGGGATGTTCTCTGGGGCCAACGTCCTGACTTTC
>.|.|TRBV5-1|TRBJ2-2
CASSFQGPGELFF
TGCGCCAGCAGCTTCCAGGGCCCCGGGGAGCTGTTTTTT
>.|TRBD1|TRBV5-1|TRBJ1-5
CASRPDRGHQPQHF
TGCGCCAGCAGACCGGACAGGGGACATCAGCCCCAGCATTTT
>.|.|TRBV10-3|TRBJ1-5
CAISEGASNQPQHF
TGTGCCATCTCAGAAGGGGCTAGCAATCAGCCCCAGCATTTT
>.|TRBD2|TRBV28|TRBJ2-7
CASSLLGVAGSYEQYF
TGTGCCAGCAGTTTATTGGGGGTAGCGGGGAGCTACGAGCAGTACTTC
>.|.|TRBV4-2|TRBJ1-4
CASSQVTTTNEKLFF
TGTGCCAGCAGCCAGGTGACAACAACTAATGAAAAACTGTTTTTT
>once|TRBD1|TRBV6-1|TRBJ1-1
CASTKGGQGFTEAFF
TGTGCCAGCACCAAAGGCGGACAGGGATTCACTGAAGCTTTCTTT
>.|.|TRBV10-3|TRBJ1-2
CAISEDSRRYGYTF
TGTGCCATCAGTGAAGACTCCCGCCGGTATGGCTACACCTTC
>.|TRBD1|TRBV28|TRBJ2-4
CASTPNNRGRNIQYF
TGTGCCAGCACCCCTAACAACAGGGGGAGAAACATTCAGTACTTC
>once|TRBD1|TRBV11-2|TRBJ1-4
CASSLQGGFREKLFF
TGTGCCAGCAGCTTACAGGGGGGTTTCCGCGAAAAACTGTTTTTT
>.|TRBD1|TRBV10-3|TRBJ2-7
CAIVPGTGSYEQYF
TGTGCCATTGTCCCCGGGACAGGCAGCTACGAGCAGTACTTC
>.|TRBD1|TRBV6-6|TRBJ1-4
CASSYPGQGSVKLFF
TGTGCCAGCAGTTACCCCGGACAGGGGTCAGTAAAACTGTTTTTT
>.|.|TRBV7-9|TRBJ1-2
CASSLGAGLNYGYTF
TGTGCCAGCAGCTTAGGGGCAGGGCTCAACTATGGCTACACCTTC
>.|.|TRBV7-9|TRBJ2-7
CASSRRDNSYEQYF
TGTGCCAGCAGCCGACGGGACAACTCCTACGAGCAGTACTTC
>.|TRBD1|TRBV6-5|TRBJ1-2
CASTWGDRLNGYTF
TGTGCCAGCACCTGGGGGGACAGGTTAAATGGCTACACCTTC
>.|TRBD1|TRBV18|TRBJ1-2
CASSPGLGQGASLANYGYTF
TGTGCCAGCTCACCCGGACTGGGACAGGGGGCGTCGCTAGCTAACTATGGCTACACCTTC
>.|TRBD1|TRBV28|TRBJ2-7
CASRDRVVEQYF
TGTGCCAGTAGAGACAGGGTTGTCGAGCAGTACTTC
>.|.|TRBV5-8|TRBJ2-1
CASSLADLGYNEQFF
TGTGCCAGCAGCTTGGCAGACTTAGGATACAATGAGCAGTTCTTC
>.|.|TRBV27|TRBJ1-1
CASRQGLRGKTEAFF
TGTGCCAGCCGCCAGGGGTTAAGGGGGAAAACTGAAGCTTTCTTT
>once|.|TRBV6-5|TRBJ2-2
CASSFWRGYTGELFF
TGTGCCAGCAGTTTTTGGAGGGGATACACCGGGGAGCTGTTTTTT
>.|.|TRBV10-3|TRBJ2-7
CAISEAGGAYEQYF
TGTGCCATCAGTGAAGCTGGCGGGGCCTACGAGCAGTACTTC
>many|.|TRBV4-3|TRBJ1-4
CASSQDRGSNEKLFF
TGCGCCAGCAGCCAAGATCGGGGTAGTAATGAAAAACTGTTTTTT
>.|.|TRBV7-3|TRBJ1-3
CASSLRFRRHPGNTIYF
TGTGCCAGCAGCTTAAGATTTCGCAGGCACCCTGGAAACACCATATATTTT
>.|.|TRBV6-1|TRBJ2-7
CASSEAQGSYEQYF
TGTGCCAGCAGTGAAGCGCAGGGGTCCTACGAGCAGTACTTC
>.|TRBD1|TRBV5-5|TRBJ2-5
CASSPFPRQGQETQYF
TGTGCCAGCAGCCCATTCCCGAGACAGGGCCAAGAGACCCAGTACTTC
>few|.|TRBV30|TRBJ1-2
CAWGQGYGYTF
TGTGCCTGGGGCCAGGGGTATGGCTACACCTTC
>.|.|TRBV4-2|TRBJ2-5
CASSRAPQETQYF
TGTGCCAGCAGCCGGGCCCCGCAAGAGACCCAGTACTTC
>.|TRBD2|TRBV5-1|TRBJ2-1
CASSDGTSGGRNEQFF
TGCGCCAGCAGCGACGGGACTAGCGGGGGGAGAAATGAGCAGTTCTTC
>few|.|TRBV7-8|TRBJ1-1
CASSFAELNTEAFF
TGTGCCAGCAGCTTCGCAGAATTAAACACTGAAGCTTTCTTT
>.|.|TRBV19|TRBJ1-2
CASSILTGLDYGYTF
TGTGCCAGTAGTATATTAACGGGGTTGGACTATGGCTACACCTTC
>.|TRBD2|TRBV5-6|TRBJ2-7
CASGLREGEQYF
TGTGCCAGCGGCCTTAGGGAGGGCGAGCAGTACTTC
>once|.|TRBV2|TRBJ2-1
CASRTLMGIEQFF
TGTGCCAGCAGAACGCTAATGGGCATTGAGCAGTTCTTC
>once|.|TRBV30|TRBJ2-2
CAWRAPWGGPNTGELFF
TGTGCCTGGAGGGCCCCCTGGGGGGGGCCGAACACCGGGGAGCTGTTTTTT
>.|.|TRBV30|TRBJ1-2
CAWSVGQTYGYTF
TGTGCCTGGAGTGTCGGACAGACCTATGGCTACACCTTC